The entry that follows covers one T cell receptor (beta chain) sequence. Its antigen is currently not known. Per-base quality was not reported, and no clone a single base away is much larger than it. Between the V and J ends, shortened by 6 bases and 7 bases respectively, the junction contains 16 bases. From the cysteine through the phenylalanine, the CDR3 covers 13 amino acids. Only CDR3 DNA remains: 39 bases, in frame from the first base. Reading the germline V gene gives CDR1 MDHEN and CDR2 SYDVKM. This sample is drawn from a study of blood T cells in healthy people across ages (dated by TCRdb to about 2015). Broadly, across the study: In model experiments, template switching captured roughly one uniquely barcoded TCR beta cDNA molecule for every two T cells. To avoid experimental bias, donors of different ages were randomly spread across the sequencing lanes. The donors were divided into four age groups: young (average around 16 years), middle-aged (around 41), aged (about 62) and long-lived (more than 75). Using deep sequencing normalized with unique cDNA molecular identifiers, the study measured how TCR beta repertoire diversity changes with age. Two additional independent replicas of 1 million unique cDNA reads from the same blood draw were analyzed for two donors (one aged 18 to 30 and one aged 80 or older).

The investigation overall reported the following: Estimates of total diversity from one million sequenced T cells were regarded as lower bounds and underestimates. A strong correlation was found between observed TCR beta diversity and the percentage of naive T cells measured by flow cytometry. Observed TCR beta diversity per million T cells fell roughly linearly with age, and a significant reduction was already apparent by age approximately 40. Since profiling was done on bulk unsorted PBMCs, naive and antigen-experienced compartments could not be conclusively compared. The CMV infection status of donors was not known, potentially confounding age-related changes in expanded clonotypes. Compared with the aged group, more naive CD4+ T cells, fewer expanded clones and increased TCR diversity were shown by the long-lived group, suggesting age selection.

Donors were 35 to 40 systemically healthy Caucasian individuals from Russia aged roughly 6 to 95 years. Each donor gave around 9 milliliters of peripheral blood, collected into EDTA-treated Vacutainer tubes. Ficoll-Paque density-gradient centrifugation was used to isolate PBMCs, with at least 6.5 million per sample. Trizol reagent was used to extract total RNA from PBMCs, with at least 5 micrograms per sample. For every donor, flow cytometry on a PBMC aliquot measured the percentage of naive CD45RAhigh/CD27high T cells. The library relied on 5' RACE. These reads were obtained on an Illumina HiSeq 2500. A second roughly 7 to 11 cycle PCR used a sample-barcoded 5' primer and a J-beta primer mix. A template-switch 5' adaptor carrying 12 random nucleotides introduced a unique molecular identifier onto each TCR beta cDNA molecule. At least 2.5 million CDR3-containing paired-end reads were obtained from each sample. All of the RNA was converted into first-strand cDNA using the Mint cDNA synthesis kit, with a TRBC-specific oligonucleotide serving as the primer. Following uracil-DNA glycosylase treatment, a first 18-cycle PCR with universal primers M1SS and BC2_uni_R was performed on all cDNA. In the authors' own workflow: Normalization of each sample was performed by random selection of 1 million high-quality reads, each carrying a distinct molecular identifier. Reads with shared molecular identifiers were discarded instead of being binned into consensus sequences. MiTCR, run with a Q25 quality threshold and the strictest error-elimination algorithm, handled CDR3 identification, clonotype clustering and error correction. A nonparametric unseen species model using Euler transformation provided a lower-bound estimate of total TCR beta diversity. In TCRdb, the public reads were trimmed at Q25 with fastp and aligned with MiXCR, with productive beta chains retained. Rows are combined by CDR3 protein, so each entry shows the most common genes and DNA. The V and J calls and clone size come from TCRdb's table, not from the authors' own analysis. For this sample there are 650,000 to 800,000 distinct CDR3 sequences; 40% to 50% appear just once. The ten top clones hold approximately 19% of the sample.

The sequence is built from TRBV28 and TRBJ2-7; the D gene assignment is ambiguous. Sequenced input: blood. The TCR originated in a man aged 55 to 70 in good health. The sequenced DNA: TGTGCCAGCAGAGAGCCAGCTTCCAATGAGCAGTACTTC. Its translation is CASREPASNEQYF. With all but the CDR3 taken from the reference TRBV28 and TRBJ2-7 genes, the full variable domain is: DVKVTQSSRYLVKRTGEKVFLECVQDMDHENMFWYRQDPGLGLRLIYFSYDVKMKEKGDIPEGYSVSREKKERFSLILESASTNQTSMYLCASREPASNEQYFGPGTRLTVT.